The 20 T cell receptor beta chains below were found in one sample sequenced in a study of identical twins. TCRdb passed the 5' RACE reads through MiXCR, listing each CDR3 protein once. The repertoire holds 400,000 to 550,000 distinct CDR3 sequences, with around an eighth as singletons. This same sample was also taken into another study, of yellow fever vaccine responses in identical twins.

Sequencing was done on a sample of CD4+ T cells sorted from blood. The receptors were gathered from a woman aged 18-35 years in good health.

The rearrangement links TRBV9 to TRBJ2-5; D unresolved. The CDR3 runs 13 residues. Trimming shortened V by 0 bases and J by 4 bases, and 7 bases separated the two germline ends. From germline, CDR1 is SGDLS and CDR2 YYNGEE. The CDR3 DNA follows: TGTGCCAGCAGCGTAGTTTGGGGAGAGACCCAGTACTTC. Translation: CASSVVWGETQYF.

This clonotype was seen at least ten times. The chain carries TRBV7-9 and TRBJ1-1, with D possibly TRBD1 on 6 matching bases. Germline CDR1 is SEHNR and CDR2 is FQNEAQ (reference sequence). The CDR3 totals 13 residues. V was shortened by 4 bases and J by 4 bases, with 10 bases between the two germline ends. The CDR3 spells CASSSQGTTEAFF. The CDR3 nucleotides read TGTGCCAGCAGCTCACAGGGTACCACTGAAGCTTTCTTT.

This clonotype occurred a few times. The gene calls are TRBV28 and TRBJ1-5; maybe TRBD1 (5 bases). The CDR3 covers 14 residues. Between the trimmed V and J ends, which lost 2 bases and 6 bases, there was a span of 11 bases. Looked up from germline, CDR1 is MDHEN and CDR2 is SYDVKM. This CDR3 reads CASSLGGVAQPQHF. As DNA, the CDR3 is TGTGCCAGCAGTTTAGGGGGTGTTGCTCAGCCCCAGCATTTT.

This clonotype has more than one count but fewer than ten. The rearrangement links TRBV10-3 to TRBJ2-7; 9 bases fit TRBD1. The trim removed 10 bases at V and 0 bases at J, leaving 4 bases unmatched. Germline CDR1 ENHRY, CDR2 SYGVKD. This CDR3 spans 13 amino acids. The CDR3 DNA sequence: TGTGCCACCGTACAGGGGGCCTCCTACGAGCAGTACTTC. Its translation: CATVQGASYEQYF.

V is TRBV7-2 and J is TRBJ1-2; the D gene is possibly TRBD1 (5 bases). Germline V gives CDR1 SGHTA, CDR2 FQGNSA. V was clipped by 1 base and J by 6 bases, with 15 bases between them. The CDR3 has 15 amino acids. This chain's CDR3 is CASSLGAGPADGYTF. The CDR3 DNA is TGTGCCAGCAGCTTAGGTGCGGGGCCCGCCGATGGCTACACCTTC.

This clonotype was detected a few times. This sequence joins TRBV7-8 and TRBJ2-1; 14 bases align to TRBD2. This CDR3 is built from 17 residues. CDR1 and CDR2 (germline): SGHVS, FQNEAQ. V lost 5 bases and J lost 6; bases outside the gene matches: 9. CDR3 coding DNA: TGTGCCAGCAGCCCCAGACTAGCGGGAGGGACGGTCAATGAGCAGTTCTTC. Amino acid sequence: CASSPRLAGGTVNEQFF.

This clonotype occurred many times. V gene TRBV29-1 combines with J gene TRBJ2-7, with 11 positions matching TRBD2. From germline, CDR1 is SQVTM and CDR2 ANQGSEA. The CDR3 covers 15 residues. V dropped 4 bases and J dropped 4; count of bases not matched to a gene: 9. CDR3 nucleotide sequence: TGCAGCGTTGCCGGCACTAGCGGGAGTTTATACGAGCAGTACTTC. Amino acid sequence: CSVAGTSGSLYEQYF.

The chain couples TRBV3-1 to TRBJ2-5; D remains ambiguous. The length of the CDR3 is 15 residues. CDR1 and CDR2 (germline): LGHDT, YNNKEL (reference sequence). Between the trimmed V and J ends, which lost 1 base and 4 bases, there was a span of 13 bases. CDR3 loop: CASSQVSLGVETQYF. Here the CDR3 DNA reads TGTGCCAGCAGCCAAGTTAGCTTGGGCGTAGAGACCCAGTACTTC.

V gene TRBV20-1 combines with J gene TRBJ1-4; TRBD1 is a possible D gene (6 bases). This CDR3 is 13 amino acids long. Germline V lookup: CDR1 DFQATT, CDR2 SNEGSKA (reference sequence). The V gene lost 7 bases and the J gene lost 5 bases, with 14 bases spanning the gap. The CDR3 sequence is CSVHGQQNEKLFF. Here the CDR3 DNA reads TGCAGTGTTCACGGACAGCAAAATGAAAAACTGTTTTTT.

This clonotype appeared many times. V and J are TRBV12-3 or TRBV12-4 and TRBJ2-7; 8 bases line up with TRBD2. This CDR3 is built from 16 residues. V shed 6 bases, J shed 2 bases, and the junction held 12 bases outside the gene matches. CDR3 nucleotides: TGTGCCAGCAGCCCCCTTCGCGGGGGGCTAACCTACGAGCAGTACTTC. Protein sequence: CASSPLRGGLTYEQYF.

Only a few counts were recorded for this clonotype. A much more abundant neighbour one base away suggests this may be a read error. The rearrangement joins TRBV11-2 to TRBJ2-7; D gene ambiguous. The CDR3 length is 12 residues. Germline V lookup: CDR1 SGHAT, CDR2 FQNNGV. V lost 5 bases, J lost 0 bases, and 5 bases lay in between. CDR3 residues: CASSTSSYEQYF. DNA for the CDR3: TGTGCCAGCAGCACGAGCTCCTACGAGCAGTACTTC. The entire variable domain, with the rest obtained from reference TRBV11-2 and TRBJ2-7, is as follows: EAGVAQSPRYKIIEKRQSVAFWCNPISGHATLYWYQQILGQGPKLLIQFQNNGVVDDSQLPKDRFSAERLKGVDSTLKIQPAKLEDSAVYLCASSTSSYEQYFGPGTRLTVT.

The rearrangement joins TRBV5-1 to TRBJ2-5; no firm D call. V was shortened by 2 bases and J by 1 base, with 12 bases between the two germline ends. Per the germline V gene, CDR1 is SGHRS and CDR2 is YFSETQ. This CDR3 is built from 15 residues. In DNA form, the CDR3 reads TGCGCCAGCAGCTTTTTGAGGCCCCCCCAAGAGACCCAGTACTTC. Translated: CASSFLRPPQETQYF.

The table lists this clonotype with a few counts. The chain couples TRBV27 to TRBJ2-7, with TRBD2 matching 14 bases. V lost 6 bases to trimming and J lost 2 bases; unmatched junction nucleotides: 6. The CDR3 runs to 16 residues. CDR1 MNHEY and CDR2 SMNVEV come from the germline V gene (reference sequence). The CDR3: CASSRLAGGPAYEQYF. CDR3 sequence (DNA): TGTGCCAGCAGCCGACTAGCGGGGGGGCCCGCCTACGAGCAGTACTTC.

This clonotype showed up just a few times. The chain has TRBV2 and TRBJ2-2; TRBD1 or TRBD2 may be the D gene (6 bases each). The V and J ends lost 8 bases and 2 bases respectively, with 12 bases between them. This CDR3 contains 14 residues. Germline V CDR1 and CDR2: SNHLY, FYNNEI. The CDR3 coding sequence is TGTGCCAGCGGGGGGACACTAAACACCGGGGAGCTGTTTTTT. It encodes CASGGTLNTGELFF.

This clonotype was found a few times. The V gene is TRBV4-2, the J gene TRBJ2-1; D remains unclear. Germline loops: CDR1 LGHNA, CDR2 YNFKEQ. V was trimmed by 0 bases and J by 9 bases, leaving 12 bases between them. The length of the CDR3 is 14 residues. CDR3 sequence (DNA): TGTGCCAGCAGCCAAGAAGGTGGTAACTCTGAGCAGTTCTTC. Its protein is CASSQEGGNSEQFF.

V usage is TRBV7-9 and J usage is TRBJ2-7, with D unresolved. The CDR3 runs to 16 residues. Germline CDR1 is SEHNR and CDR2 is FQNEAQ (reference sequence). Deletions cut 1 base from V and 1 base from J, with 14 bases between. The CDR3 nucleotides read TGTGCCAGCAGCTTAGAATTGGCAGCTGGGTCCTACGAGCAGTACTTC. It translates to CASSLELAAGSYEQYF.

This rearrangement joins TRBV6-1 to TRBJ2-1; 10 bases are shared with TRBD2. This CDR3 contains 15 residues. In germline, CDR1 is MNHNS, CDR2 SASEGT. The ends lost 5 bases at V and 10 bases at J; junction bases unmatched: 11. DNA of the CDR3: TGTGCCAGCAGTCGACCTAGCGGGGGAAGCGAAGAGCAGTTCTTC. Protein: CASSRPSGGSEEQFF.

This sequence joins TRBV20-1 and TRBJ2-3, with 7 bases lining up with TRBD2. This CDR3 spans 16 amino acids. CDR1 and CDR2 from the germline V gene are DFQATT and SNEGSKA (reference sequence). V shed 0 bases and J 2 bases; nucleotides not matched to a gene: 8. CDR3 in amino acids: CSARETAGIFTDTQYF. CDR3 sequence (DNA): TGCAGTGCTAGAGAAACAGCGGGGATTTTCACAGATACGCAGTATTTT.

This clonotype appeared a few times. This rearrangement joins TRBV3-1 to TRBJ2-1; D possibly corresponds to TRBD1 (5 bases). This CDR3 has 16 amino acids. V lost 4 bases, J lost 5 bases, and 18 bases lay in between. CDR1 LGHDT and CDR2 YNNKEL come from the germline V gene (reference sequence). CDR3 protein: CASSRGFLGSDNEQFF. Here the CDR3 DNA reads TGTGCCAGCAGCCGGGGCTTCCTGGGATCGGACAATGAGCAGTTCTTC.

The chain joins TRBV15 to TRBJ1-1; 7 bases align to TRBD1. The CDR3 sequence is 13 residues long. Germline-derived CDR1 and CDR2 are LNHNV and YYDKDF (reference sequence). V lost 1 base to trimming and J lost 8 bases; unmatched junction nucleotides: 4. The CDR3 DNA reads as TGTGCCACCAGCAGAGGTACGACAGGGGAAGCTTTCTTT. This translates into CATSRGTTGEAFF.